Presented here are 14 T cell receptor beta chains from one specimen sequenced in a study of Ad26.COV2.S vaccination and SARS-CoV-2 variants. The sample's treatment: around 19 received Ad26.COV2.S at low or high dose, single or two shots; several received placebo; per-sample allocation not given. Collection of samples fell on day 63 after the first vaccine or placebo injection. TCRdb keeps only in-frame clones here, not all; method: immunoSEQ multiplex PCR. Of 400,000 to 500,000 clones listed, 89% were seen once; the top ten hold about 2.5%. The input for sequencing was peripheral blood, taken in a trial of Ad26.COV2.S vaccine versus placebo. The source of these receptors is a person between 18 and 65 years old who received the Ad26.COV2.S COVID-19 vaccine or a placebo.

This sequence joins TRBV19 and TRBJ1-2; perhaps TRBD1 as D (5 bases). This CDR3 has 14 amino acids. Germline loops: CDR1 LNHDA, CDR2 SQIVND (reference sequence). V was shortened by 5 bases and J by 3 bases, with 13 bases between the two germline ends. The chain's CDR3 is CASSRSRADYGYTF. CDR3 DNA sequence: TGTGCCAGTAGTCGGAGCAGGGCAGACTATGGCTACACCTTC. Complete variable domain (other parts from reference TRBV19 and TRBJ1-2): DGGITQSPKYLFRKEGQNVTLSCEQNLNHDAMYWYRQDPGQGLRLIYYSQIVNDFQKGDIAEGYSVSREKKESFPLTVTSAQKNPTAFYLCASSRSRADYGYTFGSGTRLTVV.

The chain combines TRBV6-1 with TRBJ2-7, with 7 bases lining up with TRBD1. With 0 bases clipped from V and 3 bases from J, the junction kept 8 bases outside the gene matches. The CDR3 consists of 16 residues. Germline V lookup: CDR1 MNHNS, CDR2 SASEGT. CDR3 bases: TGTGCCAGCAGTGAAGCGCTGGGGACAGAAATCTACGAGCAGTACTTC. It codes for CASSEALGTEIYEQYF.

This clone was found a few times. The chain combines TRBV14 with TRBJ2-7; tentatively, D is TRBD2 (5 bases). This CDR3 has 12 residues. CDR1 is SGHDN and CDR2 is FVKESK in the germline V gene. The V end lost 9 bases, the J end lost 3 bases, and 12 bases lay between the germline ends. The CDR3 loop is CASRGLFYEQYV. CDR3 coding DNA: TGTGCCAGTCGCGGGCTGTTCTACGAGCAGTACGTC.

The V and J genes are TRBV7-2 and TRBJ2-7; 7 bases map to TRBD1. Looked up from germline, CDR1 is SGHTA and CDR2 is FQGNSA. CDR3 length: 14 residues. V shed 2 bases and J 2 bases; nucleotides not matched to a gene: 3. DNA for the CDR3: TGTGCCAGCAGCTTAAACAGGGGCCCCTACGAGCAGTACTTC. It is translated as CASSLNRGPYEQYF.

The chain joins TRBV6-2 or TRBV6-3 to TRBJ1-4; D uncertain. This CDR3 is built from 15 residues. The V end was cut by 5 bases, the J end by 5 bases, with 15 bases between. Germline CDR1 reads MNHEY; CDR2 reads SVGEGT. The CDR3 here is CASSRLLRPNEKLFF. The CDR3 DNA follows: TGTGCCAGCAGTCGCTTGCTACGACCCAATGAAAAACTGTTTTTT.

This chain uses TRBV6-1 with TRBJ2-7; D perhaps matches TRBD2 (5 bases). V shed 0 bases and J shed 1 base, with 7 bases lying between them. The CDR3 is 14 residues long. Germline V lookup: CDR1 MNHNS, CDR2 SASEGT. The CDR3 sequence: CASSEAGGSYEQYV. The CDR3 DNA follows: TGTGCCAGCAGTGAAGCAGGCGGGTCCTACGAGCAGTACGTC.

The chain is built from TRBV14 and TRBJ2-7; possible D gene TRBD2, 6 bases. The CDR3 runs 12 residues. Per the germline V gene, CDR1 is SGHDN and CDR2 is FVKESK. V gave up 4 bases and J gave up 6 bases, with 10 bases separating them. Here the CDR3 reads CASSLSGVEQYV. CDR3 bases: TGTGCCAGCAGCCTATCGGGGGTCGAGCAGTACGTC.

V and J are TRBV2 and TRBJ2-6, with D uncertain. Per germline, CDR1 SNHLY and CDR2 FYNNEI. Trimming removed 3 bases at V and 0 bases at J, with 6 bases between. This CDR3 has 15 residues. CDR3 residues: CASSDHSSGANVLTF. The CDR3 DNA is TGTGCCAGCAGTGACCACAGCTCTGGGGCCAACGTCCTGACTTTC.

This chain uses TRBV29-1 with TRBJ1-4; 8 nucleotides agree with TRBD1. J lost 7 bases, V lost 5 bases, and 9 bases had no gene match. This CDR3 comprises 14 residues. Germline V gives CDR1 SQVTM, CDR2 ANQGSEA. The CDR3 DNA is TGCAGCGTTAGCCTGACAGGGGCCTCTGAAAAACTGTTTTTT. As protein: CSVSLTGASEKLFF.

The chain combines TRBV24-1 with TRBJ2-1; D is unclear. From germline, CDR1 is KGHDR and CDR2 SFDVKD. V lost 3 bases and J lost 4, with 18 bases in between. CDR3 length: 17 residues. The CDR3 nucleotides read TGTGCCACCAGTGATCCCACGACACAGAAGAGTTACAATGAGCAGTTCTTC. This gives the protein CATSDPTTQKSYNEQFF.

This clone was counted a single time. This sequence joins TRBV7-3 and TRBJ1-1; D is undetermined. V dropped 5 bases and J dropped 3 bases, with 10 bases sitting between them. This CDR3 is built from 13 residues. Germline V gene data show CDR1 as SGHTA and CDR2 as FQGTGA. The CDR3 reads CASSLLGDTEAFF. CDR3 bases: TGTGCCAGCAGCCTCCTTGGGGACACTGAAGCTTTCTTT.

The chain carries TRBV27 and TRBJ2-2; D is possibly TRBD1 (6 bases). The CDR3 is made up of 13 amino acids. V was cut by 4 bases and J by 5 bases, with 8 bases left in between. The germline gives CDR1 MNHEY, CDR2 SMNVEV (reference sequence). The CDR3 spells CASSYRATGELFF. The CDR3 nucleotides are TGTGCCAGCAGTTACAGGGCAACCGGGGAGCTGTTTTTT.

This chain uses TRBV27 with TRBJ2-7; D not certain. The CDR3 runs 12 residues. CDR1 MNHEY and CDR2 SMNVEV come from the germline V gene (reference sequence). V was cut by 6 bases and J by 3 bases, with 9 bases left in between. CDR3 coding DNA: TGTGCCAGCAGCCCCGGTGACTACGAGCAGTACTTC. Its protein product is CASSPGDYEQYF.

V gene TRBV10-1 combines with J gene TRBJ1-5; D is unresolved. The length of the CDR3 is 15 residues. The germline V gene encodes CDR1 WNHNN and CDR2 SYGVQD (reference sequence). Trimming removed 7 bases from V and 4 bases from J, with 17 bases in between. CDR3 nucleotide sequence: TGCGCCAGCAAACCCCGGGGAGAAGGGAATCAGCCCCAGCATTTT. Protein product: CASKPRGEGNQPQHF.